The 8 T cell receptor beta chains below come from one sample, sequenced in a study of neurological immune-mediated disorders. Via MiXCR, TCRdb re-called the 5' RACE reads, giving one row per CDR3 protein. Among 30,000 to 35,000 distinct CDR3 sequences listed, roughly 3.7% were seen once. The specimen was CD4+ T cells from blood. The receptors originated from a woman aged 40 to 50 in good health.

This clonotype was observed many times. The chain employs TRBV20-1 and TRBJ2-1, with a possible D match to TRBD1 (5 bases). Deletions cut 3 bases from V and 7 bases from J, with 13 bases between. CDR3 length: 13 residues. The germline V gene encodes CDR1 DFQATT and CDR2 SNEGSKA (reference sequence). CDR3 in amino acids: CSASRIQGNEQFF. The CDR3 bases are TGCAGTGCTAGCCGGATCCAGGGTAATGAGCAGTTCTTC.

This clonotype was found many times. The rearrangement joins TRBV7-2 to TRBJ2-3; 10 nucleotides agree with TRBD2. This CDR3 comprises 14 residues. V trimming: 5 bases; J trimming: 4 bases; junction bases outside the gene matches: 3. CDR1 SGHTA and CDR2 FQGNSA come from the germline V gene. The CDR3 sequence: CASSRAGGPDTQYF. For the CDR3, the DNA is TGTGCCAGCAGCCGAGCGGGAGGGCCAGATACGCAGTATTTT.

This clonotype was recorded many times. V and J are TRBV5-1 and TRBJ2-5; 7 bases align to TRBD1. This CDR3 is built from 16 residues. Germline V gene lookup returns CDR1 SGHRS and CDR2 YFSETQ. V lost 3 bases to trimming and J lost 4 bases; unmatched junction nucleotides: 12. The CDR3 is CASSSRDETGRETQYF. CDR3 nucleotides: TGCGCCAGCAGCTCGCGCGATGAGACAGGGCGAGAGACCCAGTACTTC.

This clonotype was detected many times. The chain links TRBV28 to TRBJ1-5, with D unclear. This CDR3 comprises 12 residues. The ends were cut back, 3 bases at V and 2 bases at J, with 2 bases in the middle. Germline V lookup: CDR1 MDHEN, CDR2 SYDVKM. The CDR3 is CASSLRNQPQHF. CDR3 bases: TGTGCCAGCAGTTTGCGCAATCAGCCCCAGCATTTT.

This clonotype was observed at least ten times. The chain recombines TRBV5-1 with TRBJ2-1; 11 bases align to TRBD1. The CDR3 length is 15 residues. The germline CDR1 and CDR2 sequences are SGHRS and YFSETQ. Unmatched junction bases numbered 3, after V lost 7 bases and J lost 0 bases. This CDR3 is CASGGTGGSYNEQFF. The CDR3 DNA reads TGCGCCAGCGGTGGGACAGGGGGCTCCTACAATGAGCAGTTCTTC.

This clonotype was detected a few times. The chain has TRBV10-3 and TRBJ2-3, with TRBD1 identical over 9 bases. The germline V gene has CDR1 ENHRY and CDR2 SYGVKD. After removal of 7 bases from V and 1 base from J, the junction contained 12 bases not matched to a gene. The CDR3 spans 17 residues. Here the CDR3 DNA reads TGTGCCATCAATCCCACAGGGGGCGTATTCGGCACAGATACGCAGTATTTT. This translates into CAINPTGGVFGTDTQYF.

The chain is built from TRBV12-3 or TRBV12-4 and TRBJ1-5, with a possible D match to TRBD1 (6 bases). V shed 6 bases and J shed 5 bases, with 17 bases lying between them. This CDR3 comprises 15 residues. DNA of the CDR3: TGTGCCAGCAGCCGACAGGCCGGACGAGATCAGCCCCAGCATTTT. It codes for CASSRQAGRDQPQHF.

The chain is built from TRBV20-1 and TRBJ1-1; a weak D match, TRBD1 (5 bases). The CDR3 length is 14 residues. Germline V gene data show CDR1 as DFQATT and CDR2 as SNEGSKA (reference sequence). The V end lost 5 bases, the J end lost 5 bases, and 18 bases lay between the germline ends. CDR3 in DNA: TGCAGTGCTGGGCCGGGGACCGCACGGACTGAAGCTTTCTTT. The encoded protein is CSAGPGTARTEAFF.